A selection of T cell receptor beta chains follows, all from one sample in a study of neoadjuvant nivolumab and ipilimumab in lung cancer. The data were produced by immunoSEQ multiplex PCR, yet TCRdb's version contains in-frame clones alone and is incomplete. Among about 30,000 clones listed, roughly 90% were seen once. Sequencing was performed on peripheral blood, taken after neoadjuvant nivolumab, alone or with ipilimumab, at or shortly before surgery. All receptors derive from an adult with non-small cell lung cancer. Each CDR3 is given with its conserved first and last residue. D genes are given only for firm matches. The size of a clone is reported for some rows only, either as once, few or many, or as a class for expanded clones.

cdr3_aa | cdr3_nt | v_call | d_call | clone_size | j_call | cdr3_length
CASSAKSTVHTEAFF | TGTGCCAGCAGTGCCAAATCCACGGTGCACACTGAAGCTTTCTTT | TRBV6-4 | . | . | TRBJ1-1 | 15
CASSPETSGISEQYF | TGTGCCAGCAGTCCTGAGACTAGCGGGATCTCGGAGCAGTACTTC | TRBV28 | TRBD2 | . | TRBJ2-7 | 15
CASSLVTTNEQFF | TGTGCCAGCAGCTTGGTCACCACCAATGAGCAGTTCTTC | TRBV5-6 | . | . | TRBJ2-1 | 13
CSAPLPTGKATEAFF | TGCAGCGCCCCCCTCCCGACAGGGAAGGCCACTGAAGCTTTCTTT | TRBV29-1 | TRBD1 | . | TRBJ1-1 | 15
CASRPTSDYEQYF | TGCGCCAGTCGCCCTACGTCCGACTACGAGCAGTACTTC | TRBV5-1 | . | . | TRBJ2-7 | 13
CASSRLSGSKADTQYF | TGTGCCAGCAGTCGGCTCAGCGGGAGTAAGGCAGATACGCAGTATTTT | TRBV27 | TRBD2 | . | TRBJ2-3 | 16
CASSDSGTARTDTQYF | TGTGCCAGCAGTGACTCCGGGACGGCTCGCACAGATACGCAGTATTTT | TRBV6-4 | . | . | TRBJ2-3 | 16
CASSGLAKDEQYF | TGTGCCAGCAGCGGACTAGCGAAAGACGAGCAGTACTTC | TRBV6-6 | TRBD2 | . | TRBJ2-7 | 13
CASSLAGGRGQSYTF | TGTGCCAGCAGCTTGGCCGGGGGCAGGGGCCAATCTTACACCTTC | TRBV5-4 | . | . | TRBJ1-2 | 15
CASSLDRTGELFF | TGTGCCAGCAGCTTAGATCGCACCGGGGAGCTGTTTTTT | TRBV7-7 | . | . | TRBJ2-2 | 13
CASIKRREGTEAFF | TGTGCCAGCATTAAAAGGAGGGAGGGCACTGAAGCTTTCTTT | TRBV6-6 | . | . | TRBJ1-1 | 14
CASSLMREHEQFF | TGCGCCAGCAGCTTGATGCGGGAGCATGAGCAGTTCTTC | TRBV5-1 | TRBD2 | . | TRBJ2-1 | 13
CASSEAFMGGQGGKNIQYF | TGTGCCAGCAGTGAAGCTTTCATGGGGGGACAGGGTGGCAAAAACATTCAGTACTTC | TRBV6-1 | TRBD1 | . | TRBJ2-4 | 19
CASSLETFSGGIKFF | TGCGCCAGCAGCTTGGAAACTTTCTCGGGGGGAATCAAGTTCTTC | TRBV5-1 | TRBD2 | once | TRBJ2-1 | 15
CASSVRGGGANVLTF | TGTGCCAGCAGCGTCAGGGGCGGCGGGGCCAACGTCCTGACTTTC | TRBV2 | . | . | TRBJ2-6 | 15
CASSMKGTGEETQYF | TGTGCCAGTAGTATGAAGGGAACAGGGGAAGAGACCCAGTACTTC | TRBV19 | TRBD1 | . | TRBJ2-5 | 15
CASSYGGLDGYTF | TGTGCCAGCAGTTACGGAGGGTTAGATGGCTACACCTTC | TRBV6-5 | . | . | TRBJ1-2 | 13
CASSPSWGGGTGELFF | TGTGCCAGCAGCCCCTCATGGGGAGGGGGTACCGGGGAGCTGTTTTTT | TRBV11-2 | . | . | TRBJ2-2 | 16
CASSVEEAGGYEQYF | TGTGCCAGCAGCGTAGAGGAGGCAGGGGGCTACGAGCAGTACTTC | TRBV9 | TRBD1 | . | TRBJ2-7 | 15
CASRLGPSYGYTF | TGTGCCAGCAGATTGGGACCGTCCTATGGCTACACCTTC | TRBV27 | . | . | TRBJ1-2 | 13
CASSLVGGYEQYF | TGTGCCAGCAGCTTAGTAGGGGGCTACGAGCAGTACTTC | TRBV11-2 | . | . | TRBJ2-7 | 13
CASTREGGGNQPQHF | TGTGCCAGCACCCGGGAAGGGGGGGGCAATCAGCCCCAGCATTTT | TRBV28 | . | . | TRBJ1-5 | 15
CASSPGASGFYNEQFF | TGTGCCAGCAGCCCCGGGGCTAGCGGGTTCTACAATGAGCAGTTCTTC | TRBV11-2 | TRBD2 | . | TRBJ2-1 | 16
CASSLQQWTGVGEQYF | TGCGCCAGCAGCCTCCAACAATGGACAGGGGTTGGCGAGCAGTACTTC | TRBV5-1 | TRBD1 | . | TRBJ2-7 | 16
CASSLVRSAGGPYEQYF | TGTGCCAGCAGCTTAGTCAGGAGCGCAGGGGGCCCATACGAGCAGTACTTC | TRBV11-2 | TRBD1 | . | TRBJ2-7 | 17
CSVVPRAGAYNEQFF | TGCAGCGTTGTACCCCGGGCGGGAGCGTACAATGAGCAGTTCTTC | TRBV29-1 | TRBD2 | . | TRBJ2-1 | 15
CATLYPLRPQHF | TGTGCCACCCTATACCCCTTAAGGCCCCAGCATTTT | TRBV6-1 | . | . | TRBJ1-5 | 12
CASSLRGGLYEQYF | TGCGCCAGCAGCTTGAGAGGTGGACTATACGAGCAGTACTTC | TRBV5-1 | . | . | TRBJ2-7 | 14
CASSSGNYGYTF | TGTGCCAGCAGTTCAGGGAACTATGGCTACACCTTC | TRBV27 | . | . | TRBJ1-2 | 12
CASSVARNYGYTF | TGTGCCAGCAGCGTCGCGAGGAACTATGGCTACACCTTC | TRBV9 | . | . | TRBJ1-2 | 13
CASSRKDYGYTF | TGTGCCAGCAGCCGGAAGGACTATGGCTACACCTTC | TRBV28 | . | . | TRBJ1-2 | 12
CASSEGPYYGYTF | TGTGCCAGCAGTGAGGGTCCTTACTATGGCTACACCTTC | TRBV6-1 | . | . | TRBJ1-2 | 13
CASSYSGGRTDTQYF | TGTGCCAGCAGTTACTCCGGCGGGAGAACAGATACGCAGTATTTT | TRBV6-5 | TRBD2 | . | TRBJ2-3 | 15
CASSLDSGSHTQYF | TGTGCCAGCAGCTTGGATAGCGGGAGCCATACGCAGTATTTT | TRBV5-4 | TRBD2 | . | TRBJ2-3 | 14
CASSLAGTNAYEQYF | TGTGCCAGCAGCCTCGCCGGGACGAATGCCTACGAGCAGTACTTC | TRBV7-6 | . | . | TRBJ2-7 | 15
CASSTGTGTSYEQYF | TGCGCCAGCAGCACTGGGACCGGAACTTCCTACGAGCAGTACTTC | TRBV5-1 | . | . | TRBJ2-7 | 15
CASSEQGSHGYTF | TGCGCCAGCAGCGAACAGGGATCGCATGGCTACACCTTC | TRBV10-2 | . | . | TRBJ1-2 | 13
CASSWSTTEQFF | TGTGCCAGCAGCTGGAGTACTACTGAGCAGTTCTTC | TRBV11-2 | . | . | TRBJ2-1 | 12
CASSIGGHGFYTF | TGTGCCAGTAGTATCGGAGGACACGGGTTCTACACCTTC | TRBV19 | . | . | TRBJ1-2 | 13
CASSLSGFYEQYF | TGCGCCAGCAGCTTATCGGGCTTTTACGAGCAGTACTTC | TRBV5-1 | . | . | TRBJ2-7 | 13
CASSTPGGDEQFF | TGTGCCAGCAGCACCCCGGGTGGGGATGAGCAGTTCTTC | TRBV7-9 | . | once | TRBJ2-1 | 13
CASSQGQANTEAFF | TGCGCCAGCAGCCAGGGACAGGCGAACACTGAAGCTTTCTTT | TRBV4-1 | TRBD1 | . | TRBJ1-1 | 14
CASSGLAGAYNEQFF | TGCGCCAGCAGTGGACTAGCGGGGGCCTACAATGAGCAGTTCTTC | TRBV10-1 | TRBD2 | . | TRBJ2-1 | 15
CASSLMGTGELFF | TGTGCCAGCTCCTTAATGGGCACCGGGGAGCTGTTTTTT | TRBV28 | . | . | TRBJ2-2 | 13
CASSLGGGGIRNSEETQYF | TGTGCCAGCAGCTTAGGGGGAGGGGGCATTCGGAATTCGGAAGAGACCCAGTACTTC | TRBV11-2 | . | . | TRBJ2-5 | 19